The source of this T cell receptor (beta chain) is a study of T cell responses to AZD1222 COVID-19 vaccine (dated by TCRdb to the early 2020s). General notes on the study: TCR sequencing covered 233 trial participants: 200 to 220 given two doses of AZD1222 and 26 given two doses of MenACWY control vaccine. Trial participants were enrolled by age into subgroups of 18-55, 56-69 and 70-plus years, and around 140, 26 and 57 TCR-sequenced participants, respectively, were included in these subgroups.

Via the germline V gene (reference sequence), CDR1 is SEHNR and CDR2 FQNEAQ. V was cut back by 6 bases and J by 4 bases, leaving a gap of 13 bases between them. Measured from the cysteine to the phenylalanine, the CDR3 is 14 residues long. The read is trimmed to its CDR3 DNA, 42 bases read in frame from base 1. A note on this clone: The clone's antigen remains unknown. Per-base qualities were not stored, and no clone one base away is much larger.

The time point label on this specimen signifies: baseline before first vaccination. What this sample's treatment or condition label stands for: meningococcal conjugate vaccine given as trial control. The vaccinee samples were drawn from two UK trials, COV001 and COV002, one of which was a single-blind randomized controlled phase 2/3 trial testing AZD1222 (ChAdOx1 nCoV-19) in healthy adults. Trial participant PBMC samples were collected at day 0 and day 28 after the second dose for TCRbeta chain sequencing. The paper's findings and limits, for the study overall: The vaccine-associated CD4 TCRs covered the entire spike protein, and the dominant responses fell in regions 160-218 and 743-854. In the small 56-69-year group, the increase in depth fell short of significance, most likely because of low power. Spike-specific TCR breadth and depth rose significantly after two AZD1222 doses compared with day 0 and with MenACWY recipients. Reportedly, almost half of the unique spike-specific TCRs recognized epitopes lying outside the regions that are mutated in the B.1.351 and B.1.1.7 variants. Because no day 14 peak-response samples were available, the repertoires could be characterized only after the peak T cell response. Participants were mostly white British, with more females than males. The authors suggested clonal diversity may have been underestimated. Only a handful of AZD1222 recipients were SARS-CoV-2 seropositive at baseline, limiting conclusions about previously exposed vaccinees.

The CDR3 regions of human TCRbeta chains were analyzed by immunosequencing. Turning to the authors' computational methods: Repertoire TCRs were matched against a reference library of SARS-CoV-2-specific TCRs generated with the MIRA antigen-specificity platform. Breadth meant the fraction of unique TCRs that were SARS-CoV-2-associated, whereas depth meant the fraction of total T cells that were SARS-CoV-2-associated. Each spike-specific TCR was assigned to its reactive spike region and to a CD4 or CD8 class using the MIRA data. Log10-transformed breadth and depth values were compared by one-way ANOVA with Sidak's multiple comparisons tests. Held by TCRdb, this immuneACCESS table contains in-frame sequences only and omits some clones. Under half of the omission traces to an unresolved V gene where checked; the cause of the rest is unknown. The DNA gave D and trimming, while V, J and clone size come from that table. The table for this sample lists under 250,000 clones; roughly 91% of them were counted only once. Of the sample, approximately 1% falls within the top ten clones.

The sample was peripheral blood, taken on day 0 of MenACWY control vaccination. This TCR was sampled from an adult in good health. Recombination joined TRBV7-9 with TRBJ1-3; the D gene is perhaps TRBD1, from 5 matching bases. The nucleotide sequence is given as TGTGCCAGCAGAGAGCAGGGTTACGGAAACACCATATATTTT. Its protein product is CASREQGYGNTIYF.